This T cell receptor beta chain is from a study of T cell changes during pregnancy in multiple sclerosis. Germline V lookup: CDR1 SGHRS, CDR2 YFSETQ. This CDR3 has 14 amino acids. V was cut by 1 base and J by 7 bases, with 15 bases left in between. Sequencing used immunoSEQ multiplex PCR; TCRdb keeps in-frame clones, though not all of them. The table includes about 75,000 clones, around 92% detected once. The sample consisted of peripheral blood, taken in the first trimester of pregnancy. This clonotype was obtained from a female donor in good health, enrolled as a control in a pregnancy study. V usage is TRBV5-1 and J usage is TRBJ2-7; the D is unclear. CDR3 protein: CASSLPGVIGEQYF. The CDR3, as DNA: TGCGCCAGCAGCTTGCCAGGTGTAATTGGGGAGCAGTACTTC.